Listed below are T cell receptor beta chains from one sample, sequenced in a study of cytomegalovirus exposure and HLA in healthy donors. The method was immunoSEQ multiplex PCR; TCRdb's version includes in-frame clones alone and lacks a portion of them. The sample contains under 150,000 clones, roughly 74% of which appear only once. Sequencing input: PBMCs. Receptors originate from a woman aged 35 to 49 in good health and CMV-seropositive. Each CDR3 is given with its conserved first and last residue. A D gene is named only where the DNA matches it firmly. Clone size is not always given. Where it is, it says once, few, many or a class for expanded clones.

J | size | D | V | DNA | CDR3
TRBJ2-7 | . | TRBD2 | TRBV19 | TGTGCCAGTAGTATTCAACTAGCGGGAGTTTACAACGAGCAGTACTTC | CASSIQLAGVYNEQYF
TRBJ2-1 | . | . | TRBV29-1 | TGCAGCGTTGAGATTATAGGGGGAGCCTCCTACAATGAGCAGTTCTTC | CSVEIIGGASYNEQFF
TRBJ1-5 | . | TRBD1 | TRBV19 | TGTGCCAGTAGTATAGATGGACCAGGGGGCCCCAATCAGCCCCAGCATTTT | CASSIDGPGGPNQPQHF
TRBJ2-5 | . | . | TRBV2 | TGTGCCAGCAGTGACTACAGGGGGGGGGAGACCCAGTACTTC | CASSDYRGGETQYF
TRBJ1-2 | few | TRBD1 | TRBV19 | TGTGCCAGTAGTGTGAGCGGGACAGGGAACTATGGCTACACCTTC | CASSVSGTGNYGYTF
TRBJ2-6 | . | . | TRBV10-3 | TGTGCCATCGCCCCTGGACAGTTTAGCTCTGGGGCCAACGTCCTGACTTTC | CAIAPGQFSSGANVLTF
TRBJ2-1 | . | TRBD2 | TRBV7-2 | TGTGCCAGCAGCTTAAGAGCGGGAGGGCTCTACAATGAGCAGTTCTTC | CASSLRAGGLYNEQFF
TRBJ1-1 | . | . | TRBV7-9 | TGTGCCAGCAGCCCCCTCTACCAAGAAGCTTTCTTT | CASSPLYQEAFF
TRBJ2-7 | . | TRBD1 | TRBV19 | TGTGCCAGTCGACAGGGCCGCGAGCAGTACTTC | CASRQGREQYF
TRBJ1-1 | few | . | TRBV28 | TGTGCCAGCAGTTTTAAGGAGACCACTGAAGCTTTCTTT | CASSFKETTEAFF
TRBJ2-7 | . | . | TRBV19 | TGTGCCGGCGAGAGAGGGGGGGACGAGCAGTACTTC | CAGERGGDEQYF
TRBJ1-4 | few | . | TRBV7-9 | TGTGCCAGCAGCCTCTGGACCGGGGGGCGGGCTAATGAAAAACTGTTTTTT | CASSLWTGGRANEKLFF
TRBJ2-7 | . | . | TRBV18 | TGTGCCAGCTCACCACACGGGTACGAGCAGTACTTC | CASSPHGYEQYF
TRBJ1-1 | . | . | TRBV18 | TGTGCCAGCTCACGTAGTGCGGGGGTTGAGAGCACTGAAGCTTTCTTT | CASSRSAGVESTEAFF
TRBJ1-1 | . | . | TRBV10-3 | TGTGCCATCAGTGACTTAGCGGTCACTAACACTGAAGCTTTCTTT | CAISDLAVTNTEAFF
TRBJ2-1 | . | . | TRBV6-1 | TGTGCCAGCAGTGAGACGGACTTGTCCCCGTGGTTTGAGCAGTTCTTC | CASSETDLSPWFEQFF
TRBJ2-4 | . | . | TRBV2 | TGTGCCAGCATTCTTCAGGTAGCCAAAAACATTCAGTACTTC | CASILQVAKNIQYF
TRBJ2-1 | . | TRBD2 | TRBV5-1 | TGCGCCAGCAGCTTGGTTCTAGCGGGAAATGAGCAGTTCTTC | CASSLVLAGNEQFF
TRBJ1-5 | . | . | TRBV10-3 | TGTGCCATCAGGGACAATGGTAGCAATCAGCCCCAGCATTTT | CAIRDNGSNQPQHF
TRBJ1-2 | . | . | TRBV27 | TGTGCCAGCGGTGTAAGGGGCGGCTACACCTTC | CASGVRGGYTF
TRBJ2-5 | few | . | TRBV4-2 | TGTGCCAGCAGCCAAGATTCGGGGGGCCCAGAGACCCAGTACTTC | CASSQDSGGPETQYF
TRBJ2-7 | once | TRBD1 | TRBV19 | TGTGCCAGTAGTTCAAATCAGGGGGTCCACGAGCAGTACTTC | CASSSNQGVHEQYF
TRBJ2-3 | once | . | TRBV28 | TGTGCCAGCAGTTTGGGTAAACGGGAGACAGATACGCAGTATTTT | CASSLGKRETDTQYF
TRBJ1-1 | few | . | TRBV29-1 | TGCAGCGTTGGGGGACAGAACACTGAAGCTTTCTTT | CSVGGQNTEAFF
TRBJ2-1 | . | TRBD2 | TRBV11-2 | TGTGCCAGCAGCTTTGGCGGGAGTTCCTACAATGAGCAGTTCTTC | CASSFGGSSYNEQFF
TRBJ2-1 | . | TRBD1 | TRBV27 | TGTGCCAGCAGTTTCCTGGACAGGGGATCCTACAATGAGCAGTTCTTC | CASSFLDRGSYNEQFF
TRBJ2-3 | . | . | TRBV5-1 | TGCGCCAGCAGCTCGACAGTGCTTTCTAGCACAGATACGCAGTATTTT | CASSSTVLSSTDTQYF
TRBJ2-5 | . | . | TRBV5-1 | TGCGCCAGCAGCTTGAGTGTAGGAGGGGAGACCCAGTACTTC | CASSLSVGGETQYF
TRBJ2-2 | . | . | TRBV29-1 | TGCAGCGTTGCGTCGGGAGTTGTCGGGGAGCTGTTTTTT | CSVASGVVGELFF
TRBJ1-2 | . | . | TRBV5-4 | TGTGCCAGCAGCATGGAACGCCAGGGAAACTATGGCTACACCTTC | CASSMERQGNYGYTF
TRBJ1-1 | . | . | TRBV10-1 | TGCGCCAGCAGGAAAGGCCTCGGGGACACTGAAGCTTTCTTT | CASRKGLGDTEAFF
TRBJ1-5 | . | . | TRBV18 | TGTGCCAGCTCACCACAGGATACGGGAGGACTGAATCAGCCCCAGCATTTT | CASSPQDTGGLNQPQHF
TRBJ2-5 | . | . | TRBV5-1 | TGCGCCAGCAGCTTGGGAGGGAGCGGTCAGGAGACCCAGTACTTC | CASSLGGSGQETQYF
TRBJ2-5 | . | TRBD2 | TRBV5-1 | TGCGCCAGCAGCTTCGGACTAGCGGGAGGGCCGGGCGAGACCCAGTACTTC | CASSFGLAGGPGETQYF
TRBJ1-2 | . | TRBD1 | TRBV11-3 | TGTGCCAGCAGCGGGGACAGGGGGCGCGACTATGGCTACACCTTC | CASSGDRGRDYGYTF
TRBJ2-1 | . | TRBD2 | TRBV5-1 | TGCGCCAGCAGCTCCTACGGACTAGCGGGAGGGAATGAGCAGTTCTTC | CASSSYGLAGGNEQFF
TRBJ1-2 | . | TRBD1 | TRBV27 | TGTGCCAGCAGTTTAGACAGGGGCTATGGCTACACCTTC | CASSLDRGYGYTF
TRBJ2-3 | . | . | TRBV29-1 | TGCAGCGTTGTCGTGGGGGCGATCACAGATACGCAGTATTTT | CSVVVGAITDTQYF
TRBJ2-7 | . | . | TRBV11-3 | TGTGCCAGCAGCTTTCCGGGAGACTACGAGCAGTACTTC | CASSFPGDYEQYF
TRBJ2-5 | . | . | TRBV14 | TGTGCCAGCAGCCAACTCGGGACCCAGTACTTC | CASSQLGTQYF
TRBJ2-5 | . | TRBD1 | TRBV5-1 | TGCGCCAGCAGCTTGTATTTTCAGGGGGCTGGAGAGACCCAGTACTTC | CASSLYFQGAGETQYF
TRBJ1-2 | . | . | TRBV6-5 | TGTGCCAGCAGTCTAACAGTGAGGGACTATGGCTACACCTTC | CASSLTVRDYGYTF
TRBJ2-1 | . | . | TRBV9 | TGTGCCAGCAGCGGGCTCAGGACTTCCTACAATGAGCAGTTCTTC | CASSGLRTSYNEQFF
TRBJ1-3 | few | TRBD1 | TRBV13 | TGTGCCAGCAGCTCTATACGGACAGGTCCAAGCAACACCATATATTTT | CASSSIRTGPSNTIYF
TRBJ1-2 | . | TRBD1 | TRBV11-2 | TGTGCCAGCAGCTTAGACCCGACAGGGATGAATGGCTACACCTTC | CASSLDPTGMNGYTF
TRBJ1-5 | . | . | TRBV2 | TGTGCCAGCAGTGACCGGCAGCCCGGGGGCAATCAGCCCCAGCATTTT | CASSDRQPGGNQPQHF
TRBJ2-3 | . | TRBD2 | TRBV5-1 | TGCGCCAGCAGCTCGGGGACTAGCGGCACAGATACGCAGTATTTT | CASSSGTSGTDTQYF
TRBJ2-7 | . | TRBD2 | TRBV30 | TGTGCCTGGAGTTTGACGGGAGGAGAGCAGTACTTC | CAWSLTGGEQYF
TRBJ2-1 | . | TRBD1 | TRBV18 | TGTGCCAGCTCACCGTTCCTTGACAGGGGATACAATGAGCAGTTCTTC | CASSPFLDRGYNEQFF
TRBJ2-5 | . | . | TRBV20-1 | TGCAGTGCACCTCGGGAGACCCAGTACTTC | CSAPRETQYF
TRBJ2-5 | . | . | TRBV5-1 | TGCGCCAGCAGCTTGGGTGACACCAGCCAAGAGACCCAGTACTTC | CASSLGDTSQETQYF
TRBJ2-2 | . | TRBD2 | TRBV4-2 | TGTGCCAGCAGCCGAGGACTAGGGAGGGCCGGGGAGCTGTTTTTT | CASSRGLGRAGELFF
TRBJ2-1 | . | TRBD2 | TRBV4-2 | TGTGCCAGCAGCCTGCTAGCGGGAGGGCCTTACGAGCAGTTCTTC | CASSLLAGGPYEQFF
TRBJ2-3 | . | . | TRBV7-9 | TGTGCCAGCAGCTTATCGGGTGGGTTCGCAGATACGCAGTATTTT | CASSLSGGFADTQYF
TRBJ2-5 | . | TRBD2 | TRBV4-1 | TGCGCCAGCAGCCGACAGACTAGCGGAGCACAAGAGACCCAGTACTTC | CASSRQTSGAQETQYF
TRBJ1-2 | . | . | TRBV28 | TGTGCCAGCAGTTTAGGGGGCCTAGGGTCCTATGGCTACACCTTC | CASSLGGLGSYGYTF
TRBJ1-5 | . | . | TRBV5-1 | TGCGCCAGCAGCTTGAATGGACCGGGGTACGGTCAGCCCCAGCATTTT | CASSLNGPGYGQPQHF
TRBJ2-7 | few | . | TRBV28 | TGTGCCAGCAGTTTCCCCCTTACGGAGTTCTCCTACGAGCAGTACTTC | CASSFPLTEFSYEQYF
TRBJ2-1 | few | . | TRBV7-2 | TGTGCCAGCAGCTTAAGCGATGAGCAGTTCTTC | CASSLSDEQFF
TRBJ2-3 | few | . | TRBV5-1 | TGCGCCAGCAGCTTTCCAGGTAACACAGATACGCAGTATTTT | CASSFPGNTDTQYF